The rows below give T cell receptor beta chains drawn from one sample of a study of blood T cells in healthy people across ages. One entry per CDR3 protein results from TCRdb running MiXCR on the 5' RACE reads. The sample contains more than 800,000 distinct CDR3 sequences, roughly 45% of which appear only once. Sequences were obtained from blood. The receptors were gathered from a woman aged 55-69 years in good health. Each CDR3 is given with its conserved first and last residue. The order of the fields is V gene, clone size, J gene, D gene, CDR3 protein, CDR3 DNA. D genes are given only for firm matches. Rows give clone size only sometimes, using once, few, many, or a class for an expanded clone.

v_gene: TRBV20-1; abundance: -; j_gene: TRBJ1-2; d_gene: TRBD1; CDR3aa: CSARDSQNYGYTF; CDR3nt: TGCAGTGCTCGGGACAGCCAAAACTATGGCTACACCTTC
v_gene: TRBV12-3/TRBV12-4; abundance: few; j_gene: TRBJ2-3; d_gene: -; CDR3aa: CASSRGTSTDTQYF; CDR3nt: TGTGCCAGCAGTCGGGGGACCAGCACAGATACGCAGTATTTT
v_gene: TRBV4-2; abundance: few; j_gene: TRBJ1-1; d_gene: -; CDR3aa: CASSQDRGGKNTEAFF; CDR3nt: TGTGCCAGCAGCCAAGACCGGGGGGGCAAGAACACTGAAGCTTTCTTT
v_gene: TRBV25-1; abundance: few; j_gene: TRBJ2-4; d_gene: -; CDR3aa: CASSHGIAKNIQYF; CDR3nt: TGTGCCAGCAGCCACGGGATAGCCAAAAACATTCAGTACTTC
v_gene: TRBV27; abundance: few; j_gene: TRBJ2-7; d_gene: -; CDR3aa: CASSPANGGSYEQYF; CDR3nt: TGTGCCAGCAGTCCCGCCAATGGGGGATCCTACGAGCAGTACTTC
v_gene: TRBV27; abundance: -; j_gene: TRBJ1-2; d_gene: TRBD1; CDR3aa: CASSGMTGGEYGYTF; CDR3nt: TGTGCCAGCAGTGGGATGACAGGGGGCGAGTATGGCTACACCTTC
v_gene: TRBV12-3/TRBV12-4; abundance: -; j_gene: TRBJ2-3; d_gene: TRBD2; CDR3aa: CASSLRRRGLAGGRSTDTQYF; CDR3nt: TGTGCCAGCAGTTTACGACGGAGGGGACTAGCGGGAGGCCGTAGCACAGATACGCAGTATTTT
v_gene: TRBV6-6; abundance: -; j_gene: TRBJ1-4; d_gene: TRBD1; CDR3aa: CASSSGTGSTEKLFF; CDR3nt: TGTGCCAGCAGTTCCGGGACAGGGTCGACTGAAAAACTGTTTTTT
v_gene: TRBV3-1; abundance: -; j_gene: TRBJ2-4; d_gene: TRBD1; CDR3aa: CASSQTDRVAKNIQYF; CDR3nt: TGTGCCAGCAGCCAAACCGACAGGGTAGCCAAAAACATTCAGTACTTC
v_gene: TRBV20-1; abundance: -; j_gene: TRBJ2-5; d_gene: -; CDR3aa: CSARDGGQETQYF; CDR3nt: TGCAGTGCTAGAGATGGGGGGCAAGAGACCCAGTACTTC
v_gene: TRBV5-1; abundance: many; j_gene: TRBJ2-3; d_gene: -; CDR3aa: CASSLGAGITDTQYF; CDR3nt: TGTGCCAGCAGTTTGGGGGCGGGAATCACAGATACGCAGTATTTT
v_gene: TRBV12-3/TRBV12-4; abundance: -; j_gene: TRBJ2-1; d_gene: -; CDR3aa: CASTKPYSSEQFF; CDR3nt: TGTGCCAGCACCAAACCTTACTCTAGTGAGCAGTTCTTC
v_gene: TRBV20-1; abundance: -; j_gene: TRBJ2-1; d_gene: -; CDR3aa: CRARSDNEQFF; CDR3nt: TGCAGAGCTAGATCGGACAATGAGCAGTTCTTC
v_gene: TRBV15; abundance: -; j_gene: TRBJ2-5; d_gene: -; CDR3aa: CATSRDRAGGGTQYF; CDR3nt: TGTGCCACCAGCAGAGATAGAGCCGGGGGAGGGACCCAGTACTTC
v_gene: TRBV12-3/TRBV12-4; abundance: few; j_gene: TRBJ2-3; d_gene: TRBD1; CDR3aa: CASSSGQGVTDTQYF; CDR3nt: TGTGCCAGCAGTTCAGGACAGGGGGTCACAGATACGCAGTATTTT
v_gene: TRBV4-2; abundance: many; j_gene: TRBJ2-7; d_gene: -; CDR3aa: CASSQDPTSYEQYF; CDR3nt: TGTGCCAGCAGCCAAGACCCGACTAGCTACGAGCAGTACTTC
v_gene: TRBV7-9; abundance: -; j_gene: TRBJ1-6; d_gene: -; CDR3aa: CASSLVAAPLHF; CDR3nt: TGTGCCAGCAGCTTGGTGGCGGCACCCCTCCACTTT
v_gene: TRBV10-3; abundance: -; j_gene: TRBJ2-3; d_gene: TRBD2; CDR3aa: CAISEPGLAATDTQYF; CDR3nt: TGTGCCATCAGTGAGCCTGGACTAGCGGCCACAGATACGCAGTATTTT
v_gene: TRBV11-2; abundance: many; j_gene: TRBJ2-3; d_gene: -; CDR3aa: CASSLVPPDTQYF; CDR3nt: TGTGCCAGCAGCTTAGTTCCCCCAGATACGCAGTATTTT
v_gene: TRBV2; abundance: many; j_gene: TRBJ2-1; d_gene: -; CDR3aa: CASSDWRDEYNEQFF; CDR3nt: TGTGCCAGCAGTGATTGGCGGGACGAATACAATGAGCAGTTCTTC
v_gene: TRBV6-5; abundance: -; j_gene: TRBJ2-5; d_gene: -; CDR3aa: CASSDGTQETQYF; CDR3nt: TGTGCCAGCAGTGACGGAACGCAAGAGACCCAGTACTTC
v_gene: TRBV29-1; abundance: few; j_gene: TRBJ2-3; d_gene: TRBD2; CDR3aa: CSVEDTSGATDTQYF; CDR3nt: TGCAGCGTTGAAGATACTAGCGGAGCCACAGATACGCAGTATTTT
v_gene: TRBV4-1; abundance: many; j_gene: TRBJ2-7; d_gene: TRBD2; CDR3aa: CASSQVDMGLAVYNEQYF; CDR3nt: TGCGCCAGCAGCCAAGTCGACATGGGACTAGCGGTATACAATGAGCAGTACTTC
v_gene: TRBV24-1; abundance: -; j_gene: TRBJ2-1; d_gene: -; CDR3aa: CATSDGLTGRGEQFF; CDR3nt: TGTGCCACCAGTGACGGACTAACCGGTAGGGGTGAGCAGTTCTTC
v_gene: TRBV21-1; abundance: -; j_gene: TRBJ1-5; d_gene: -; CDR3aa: CASSKAGQEYHQPQHF; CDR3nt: TGTGCCAGCAGCAAAGCCGGACAGGAGTATCATCAGCCCCAGCATTTT
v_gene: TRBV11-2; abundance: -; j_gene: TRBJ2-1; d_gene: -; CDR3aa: CASSLVRGASYNEQFF; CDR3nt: TGTGCCAGCAGCTTAGTACGGGGGGCCTCCTACAATGAGCAGTTCTTC
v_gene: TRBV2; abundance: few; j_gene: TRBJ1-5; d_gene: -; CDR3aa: CASSEIGLSGNQPQHF; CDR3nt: TGTGCCAGCAGTGAGATAGGGTTATCAGGCAATCAGCCCCAGCATTTT
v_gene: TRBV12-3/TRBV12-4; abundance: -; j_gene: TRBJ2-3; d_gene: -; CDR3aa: CASSTFATDTQYF; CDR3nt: TGTGCCAGCAGTACATTCGCCACAGATACGCAGTATTTT
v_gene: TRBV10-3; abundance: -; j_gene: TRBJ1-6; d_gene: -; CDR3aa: CAISENQSSYNSPLHF; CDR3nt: TGTGCCATCAGTGAGAACCAAAGCTCCTATAATTCACCCCTCCACTTT
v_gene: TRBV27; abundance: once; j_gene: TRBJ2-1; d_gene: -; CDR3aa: CASSGGARVGEQFF; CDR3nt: TGTGCCAGCAGTGGAGGGGCGCGGGTAGGTGAGCAGTTCTTC
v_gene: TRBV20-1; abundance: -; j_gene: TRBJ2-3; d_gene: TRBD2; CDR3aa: CSARDRASGSITDTQYF; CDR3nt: TGCAGTGCTAGAGATCGAGCTAGCGGGAGCATCACAGATACGCAGTATTTT
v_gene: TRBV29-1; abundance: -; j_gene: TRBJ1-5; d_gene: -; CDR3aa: CSVWAGNSNQPQHF; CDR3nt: TGCAGCGTCTGGGCCGGGAATAGCAATCAGCCCCAGCATTTT
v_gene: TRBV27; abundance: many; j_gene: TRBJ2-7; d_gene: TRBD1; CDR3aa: CASSPGQTYEQYF; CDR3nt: TGTGCCAGCAGTCCGGGACAGACCTACGAGCAGTACTTC
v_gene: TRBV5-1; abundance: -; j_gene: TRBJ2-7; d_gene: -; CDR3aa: CASSLSTYYEQYF; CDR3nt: TGCGCCAGCAGCTTGTCTACTTACTACGAGCAGTACTTC
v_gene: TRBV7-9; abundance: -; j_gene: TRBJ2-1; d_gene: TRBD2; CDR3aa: CASSLPPSGNNEQFF; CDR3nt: TGTGCCAGCAGCTTACCCCCTAGCGGGAACAATGAGCAGTTCTTC
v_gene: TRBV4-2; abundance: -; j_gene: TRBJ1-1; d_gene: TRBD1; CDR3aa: CASSQDDRGQTEAFF; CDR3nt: TGTGCCAGCAGCCAAGACGACAGGGGGCAAACTGAAGCTTTCTTT
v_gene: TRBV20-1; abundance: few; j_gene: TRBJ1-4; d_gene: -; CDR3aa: CSAPRGEKLFF; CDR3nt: TGCAGTGCTCCTCGGGGTGAAAAACTGTTTTTT
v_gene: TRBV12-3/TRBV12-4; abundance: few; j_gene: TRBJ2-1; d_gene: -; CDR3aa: CASSSLRPSLRGEQFF; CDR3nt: TGTGCCAGCAGCTCTCTCCGGCCATCCCTTCGGGGTGAGCAGTTCTTC
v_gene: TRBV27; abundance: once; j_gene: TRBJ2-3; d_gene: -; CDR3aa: CASRLQPRGGQTDTQYF; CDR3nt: TGTGCCAGCAGGCTCCAGCCCCGGGGAGGCCAGACAGATACGCAGTATTTT
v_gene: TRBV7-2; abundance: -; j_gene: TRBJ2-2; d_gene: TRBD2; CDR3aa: CASSIGLAGAVGELFF; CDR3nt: TGTGCCAGCAGCATTGGACTAGCGGGAGCTGTCGGGGAGCTGTTTTTT
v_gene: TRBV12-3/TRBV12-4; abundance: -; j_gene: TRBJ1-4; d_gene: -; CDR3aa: CASSRRLNEKLFF; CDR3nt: TGTGCCAGCAGTAGACGGCTGAATGAAAAACTGTTTTTT